This TCR beta chain originates from a study of identical twins. This CDR3 has 17 amino acids. V shed 0 bases, J shed 4 bases, and the junction held 6 bases outside the gene matches. Germline CDR1 is SGHDN and CDR2 is FVKESK. This clonotype has just a few counts. Each CDR3 protein gets one entry after TCRdb re-called the 5' RACE reads with MiXCR. The repertoire consists of 600,000 to 800,000 distinct CDR3 sequences, with 20% to 25% occurring once and the leading ten covering around 4.5%. These data were likewise used in another study, on T cells expressing NK-cell markers. That paper notes: The TCR beta repertoires originated in sorted CD3+CD56+NKG2C+, CD3+CD56+NKG2C- and CD3+CD56-NKG2C+ T cells.

The chain recombines TRBV14 with TRBJ2-3, with 11 bases that match TRBD2. The specimen sequenced was PBMCs. The clonotype was recovered from a woman aged 18-29 years in good health. The CDR3 region has the DNA TGTGCCAGCAGCCAAGATCCCCCGGGACTAGCGGCAGATACGCAGTATTTT. It specifies CASSQDPPGLAADTQYF.